The rows below give T cell receptor beta chains drawn from one sample of a study of OX40 agonist ivuxolimab in advanced cancers. Sequencing used immunoSEQ multiplex PCR; TCRdb keeps in-frame clones, though not all of them. The data contain 90,000 to 100,000 clones, around 85% of them singletons. Sequenced here: CD4+ or CD8+ T cells sorted from blood, sampled in a trial of the OX40 agonist ivuxolimab. The receptors come from an adult with an advanced solid tumor such as melanoma, head and neck, liver or kidney cancer. The CDR3 runs from the conserved cysteine through the conserved F or W. D genes are given only for firm matches. The size of a clone is reported for some rows only, either as once, few or many, or as a class for expanded clones.

CDR3 length	clone size	V gene	J gene	D gene	CDR3 DNA	CDR3 protein
12	.	TRBV5-8	TRBJ2-7	.	TGTGCCAGCCGGGGGACAGTGTACGAGCAGTACTTC	CASRGTVYEQYF
15	.	TRBV9	TRBJ2-1	TRBD2	TGTGCCAGCAGCCTCGGACTAGGAGTGGTGAATGAGCAGTTCTTC	CASSLGLGVVNEQFF
13	.	TRBV5-4	TRBJ2-2	.	TGTGCCAGCAGCTCTTCGGAGGCCGGGGAGCTGTTTTTT	CASSSSEAGELFF
15	.	TRBV19	TRBJ1-1	.	TGTGCCTCCTCGAAAGAGGGGATAGGTAGCACTGAAGCTTTCTTT	CASSKEGIGSTEAFF
14	.	TRBV7-2	TRBJ2-1	TRBD2	TGTGCCAGCAGCATGGTGGGGGAGGGCAATGAGCAGTTCTTC	CASSMVGEGNEQFF
15	.	TRBV28	TRBJ2-1	.	TGTGCCAGCAGTCCCAGGGGTCCCTACTACAATGAGCAGTTCTTC	CASSPRGPYYNEQFF
15	.	TRBV10-3	TRBJ1-1	.	TGTGCCATCAGTGAGCCCGGACATATGGGCACTGAAGCTTTCTTT	CAISEPGHMGTEAFF
13	.	TRBV7-6	TRBJ2-5	.	TGTGCCAGCAGCCCGCTAGTGGTGGAGACCCAGTACTTC	CASSPLVVETQYF
15	.	TRBV7-9	TRBJ1-6	.	TGTGCCAGCAGCTTAGACAGGGTCAATAATTCACCCCTCCACTTT	CASSLDRVNNSPLHF
12	.	TRBV28	TRBJ2-7	.	TGTGCCAGCAGTCCCTGGACCCTCGAGCAGTACTTC	CASSPWTLEQYF
12	few	TRBV4-3	TRBJ2-5	.	TGCGCCAGCAGCCAGGAGCGAGAGACCCAGTACTTC	CASSQERETQYF
15	.	TRBV5-7	TRBJ2-5	TRBD2	TGTGCCAGCAGTTTTAGCGGGAGCCCCCAAGAGACCCAGTACTTC	CASSFSGSPQETQYF
10	.	TRBV5-5	TRBJ1-2	.	TGTGCCAGCACCCTTACTGGCTACACCTTC	CASTLTGYTF
13	few	TRBV19	TRBJ1-2	TRBD1	TGTGCCAGTAGTCCGACAGGGAACTATGGCTACACCTTC	CASSPTGNYGYTF
14	.	TRBV19	TRBJ2-5	.	TGTGCCAGTAGTATAATGGGGGGCCAAGAGACCCAGTACTTC	CASSIMGGQETQYF
11	.	TRBV7-9	TRBJ2-1	.	TGTGCCAGCAGCTTATCAGGGGAGCAGTTCTTC	CASSLSGEQFF
14	.	TRBV7-8	TRBJ1-1	.	TGTGCCAGCAGCCCTACCCCGGGGAACACTGAAGCTTTCTTT	CASSPTPGNTEAFF
15	.	TRBV30	TRBJ2-3	.	TGTGCCTGGGAGGGAAAGGGGGTGGGCACAGATACGCAGTATTTT	CAWEGKGVGTDTQYF
13	.	TRBV30	TRBJ2-3	TRBD2	TGTGCCTGGTCTAGCGGGAGCACAGATACGCAGTATTTT	CAWSSGSTDTQYF
15	.	TRBV7-8	TRBJ2-2	TRBD1	TGTGCCACCAGACGGACAGGATCGAACACCGGGGAGCTGTTTTTT	CATRRTGSNTGELFF
15	.	TRBV7-3	TRBJ2-6	.	TGTGCCAGCAGCCAAGGGTTTGCGGGGGCCAACGTCCTGACTTTC	CASSQGFAGANVLTF
15	once	TRBV7-6	TRBJ1-6	TRBD1	TGTGCCAGCAGCGCCGGACAGGGGGTGAATTCACCCCTCCACTTT	CASSAGQGVNSPLHF
14	.	TRBV4-1	TRBJ2-4	.	TGCGCCAGCAGCCAAGAAGTTGTCGGGACGCGTCAGTACTTC	CASSQEVVGTRQYF
15	.	TRBV19	TRBJ2-3	TRBD2	TGTGCCAGTAGTATCGAGCGGGAGGGCACAGATACGCAGTATTTT	CASSIEREGTDTQYF
17	.	TRBV7-4	TRBJ2-7	TRBD1	TGTGCCAGCAGCTTAAGATTACAGGGGAGATTGGGGGACGAGCAGTACTTC	CASSLRLQGRLGDEQYF
13	.	TRBV18	TRBJ1-4	.	TGTGCCAGCTCACCAACTTCTAATGAAAAACTGTTTTTT	CASSPTSNEKLFF
14	.	TRBV2	TRBJ1-4	.	TGTGCCAGCAGTGTTAGGGAAGGAAATGAAAAACTGTTTTTT	CASSVREGNEKLFF
15	.	TRBV28	TRBJ2-7	TRBD1	TGTGCCAGCAGTCAACCGGGACAGGGGGTCTACGAGCAGTACTTC	CASSQPGQGVYEQYF
14	.	TRBV2	TRBJ1-5	.	TGTGCCAGCAGTGATACGGGGGGGAATCAGCCCCAGCATTTT	CASSDTGGNQPQHF
15	.	TRBV28	TRBJ2-7	TRBD2	TGTGCCAGCAGCCCCTCTAGCGGGGCTACCTACGAGCAGTACTTC	CASSPSSGATYEQYF